This TCR beta chain appears in the sequencing data of a study of blood T cells in healthy people across ages. Germline CDR1 reads SGHNT; CDR2 reads YENEEA. V was clipped by 0 bases and J by 0 bases; unmatched bases: 4. The CDR3 consists of 17 residues. Together with a sample-barcoded 5' primer, a J-beta primer mix was included in a second PCR lasting roughly 6 to 12 cycles. TCRdb recomputed calls from the 5' RACE reads with MiXCR, one row per CDR3 protein. Of 760,000 or so distinct CDR3 sequences detected, 20% to 25% appear once; the ten largest clones hold roughly a tenth. The sample was also linked to a second study, of T cells of mothers and their children.

The chain recombines TRBV11-3 with TRBJ2-4, with TRBD1 identical over 8 bases. Sequenced sample: blood. The clonotype originates from a boy between 5 and 17 years old in good health. CDR3 nucleotide sequence: TGTGCCAGCAGCTTAGAAGGACAGGGCGTAGCCAAAAACATTCAGTACTTC. This codes for CASSLEGQGVAKNIQYF.